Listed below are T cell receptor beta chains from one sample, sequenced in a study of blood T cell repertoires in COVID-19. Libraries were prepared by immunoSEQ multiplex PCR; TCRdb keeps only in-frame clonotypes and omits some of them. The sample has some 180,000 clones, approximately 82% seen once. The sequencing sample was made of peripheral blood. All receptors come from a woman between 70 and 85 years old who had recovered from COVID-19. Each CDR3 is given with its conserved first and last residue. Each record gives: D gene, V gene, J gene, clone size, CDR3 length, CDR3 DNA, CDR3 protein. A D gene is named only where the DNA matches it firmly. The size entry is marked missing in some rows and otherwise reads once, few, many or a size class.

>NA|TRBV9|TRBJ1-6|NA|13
TGTGCCAGCAGCGTAGTTCTGGCCACACCCCTCCACTTT
CASSVVLATPLHF
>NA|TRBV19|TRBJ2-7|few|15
TGTGCCAGTAGTATAGGTCGGGGGGCCTCTTACGAGCAGTACTTC
CASSIGRGASYEQYF
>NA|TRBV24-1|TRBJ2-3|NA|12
TGTGCCACCAGTGCTCCCGCGGGGACGCAGTATTTT
CATSAPAGTQYF
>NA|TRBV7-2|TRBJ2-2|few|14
TGTGCCAGCAGCGAATACAGGGTGGCCGGGGAGCTGTTTTTT
CASSEYRVAGELFF
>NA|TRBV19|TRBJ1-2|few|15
TGTGCCAGTAGCCCCGCAGGGGCCACTCTCTATGGCTACACCTTC
CASSPAGATLYGYTF
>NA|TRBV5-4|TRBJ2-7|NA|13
TGTGCCAGCGGGGCCTTCGGCTCCTACGAGCAGTACTTC
CASGAFGSYEQYF
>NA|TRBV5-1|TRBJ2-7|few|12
TGCGCCAGCAGTGGGCAGTTCTACGAGCAGTACTTC
CASSGQFYEQYF
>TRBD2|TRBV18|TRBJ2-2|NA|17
TGTGCCAGCTCACCGCCCAGCGGGAGCCCCAACACCGGGGAGCTGTTTTTT
CASSPPSGSPNTGELFF
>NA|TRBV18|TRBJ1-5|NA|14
TGTGCCAGCTCACCAGGGGCGGGGGATCAGCCCCAGCATTTT
CASSPGAGDQPQHF
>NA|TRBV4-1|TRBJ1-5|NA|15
TGCGCCAGCAGCCAAGAAGGTTTAGCGGGACAGCCCCAGCATTTT
CASSQEGLAGQPQHF
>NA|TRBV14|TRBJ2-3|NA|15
TGTGCCAGCAGCCTGGGGGGACCGGGCGGAGATACGCAGTATTTT
CASSLGGPGGDTQYF
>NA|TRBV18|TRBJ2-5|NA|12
TGTGCCAGCTCCCCAAGAGGAGAGACCCAGTACTTC
CASSPRGETQYF
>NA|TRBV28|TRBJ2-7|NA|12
TGTGCCAGCAGTGACGGAGACTACGAGCAGTACTTC
CASSDGDYEQYF
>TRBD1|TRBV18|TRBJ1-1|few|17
TGTGCCAGCTCACCCTTGGGGACAGGGGGCTTGAACACTGAAGCTTTCTTT
CASSPLGTGGLNTEAFF
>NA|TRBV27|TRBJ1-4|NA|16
TGTGCCAGCAGTCCCCGGTGGAGGGCGGCTAATGAAAAACTGTTTTTT
CASSPRWRAANEKLFF
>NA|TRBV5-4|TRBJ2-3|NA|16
TGTGCCAGCCCGGGGAGGGGGACTACTAGCACAGATACGCAGTATTTT
CASPGRGTTSTDTQYF
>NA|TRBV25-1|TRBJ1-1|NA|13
TGTGCCAGCAGTGAGAGGGCAGGTGCAGACGCTTTCTTT
CASSERAGADAFF
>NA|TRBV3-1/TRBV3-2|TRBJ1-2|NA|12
TGTGCCAGCAGCCCCCGGGGGTATGGCTACACCTTC
CASSPRGYGYTF
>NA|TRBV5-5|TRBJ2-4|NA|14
TGTGCCAGCAGCCCGACAGGGACTTGGGACATTCAGTACTTC
CASSPTGTWDIQYF
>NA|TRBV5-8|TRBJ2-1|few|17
TGTGCCAGCAGCTTATGGGGGGGCCAGCCCTTAGGCAATGAGCAGTTCTTC
CASSLWGGQPLGNEQFF
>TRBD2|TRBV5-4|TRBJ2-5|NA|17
TGTGCCAGCAGCGGGGGCGGTAGCGGGGGCCTACAAGAGACCCAGTACTTC
CASSGGGSGGLQETQYF
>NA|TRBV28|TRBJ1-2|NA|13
TGTGCCATTAAAGGGGGGGCCAACTATGGCTACACCTTC
CAIKGGANYGYTF
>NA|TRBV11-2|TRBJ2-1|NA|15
TGTGCCAGCAGCGTACCACAGGGTCCGTACAATGAGCAGTTCTTC
CASSVPQGPYNEQFF
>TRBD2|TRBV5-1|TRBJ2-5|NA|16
TGCGCCAGCAGCTTGGCCGGAGGACTAGCTGCGGAGACCCAGTACTTC
CASSLAGGLAAETQYF
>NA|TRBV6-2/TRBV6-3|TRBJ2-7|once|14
TGTGCCAGCAGTTACACTGGGCAGGGTAGCGAGCAGTACTTC
CASSYTGQGSEQYF
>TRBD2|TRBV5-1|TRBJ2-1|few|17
TGCGCCAGCAGCTTGACCCCGACGAGCGGGGGCAAGAATGAGCAGTTCTTC
CASSLTPTSGGKNEQFF
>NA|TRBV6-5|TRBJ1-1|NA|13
TGTGCCAGCAGTCAACTTATGAACACTGAAGCTTTCTTT
CASSQLMNTEAFF
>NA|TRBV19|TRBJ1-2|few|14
TGTGCCAGTACCCCGGAGCAGGGCGTCCGGGGCTACACCTTC
CASTPEQGVRGYTF
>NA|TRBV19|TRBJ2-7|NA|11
TGTGCCAGTAGCACAGCCTACGAGCAGTACTTC
CASSTAYEQYF
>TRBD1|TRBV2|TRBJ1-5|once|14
TGTGCCAGCAGCGGACAGGGAGGCAATCAGCCCCAGCATTTT
CASSGQGGNQPQHF
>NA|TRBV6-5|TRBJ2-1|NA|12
TGTGCCAGCTGGGTCGAGGCCAATGAGCAGTTCTTC
CASWVEANEQFF
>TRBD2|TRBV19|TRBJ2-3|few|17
TGTGCCAGTAGTACCCCCGGGGGGTCCCCTAGCACAGATACGCAGTATTTT
CASSTPGGSPSTDTQYF
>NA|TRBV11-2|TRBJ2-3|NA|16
TGTGCCAGCAGCTTTGGATCAGGGATCGGCACAGATACGCAGTATTTT
CASSFGSGIGTDTQYF
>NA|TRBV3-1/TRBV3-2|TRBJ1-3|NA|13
TGTGCCAGCAGCGCCGTTGGGCTTGACACCATATATTTT
CASSAVGLDTIYF
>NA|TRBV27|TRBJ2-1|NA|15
TGTGCCAGCAGTGGCCCCCTAGCTGGGGTGATTGAGCAGTTCTTC
CASSGPLAGVIEQFF
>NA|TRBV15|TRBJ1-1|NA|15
TGTGCCACCAGCAGAGGTCGACAGCGAAACACTGAAGCTTTCTTT
CATSRGRQRNTEAFF
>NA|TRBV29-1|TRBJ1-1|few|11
TGCAGCGTTTGGGGGCAGGGTGAAGCTTTCTTT
CSVWGQGEAFF
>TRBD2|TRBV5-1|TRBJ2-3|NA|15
TGCGCCAGCAGCCCTCTAGCGGGAGGGGCGGATACGCAGTATTTT
CASSPLAGGADTQYF
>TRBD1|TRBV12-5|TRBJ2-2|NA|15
TGTGCTAGTGGACACAGGGGGCTGAACACCGGGGAGCTGTTTTTT
CASGHRGLNTGELFF
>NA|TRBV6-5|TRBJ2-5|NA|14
TGTGCCAGCAGTTACGCCGGACTTTTGGAGACCCAGTACTTC
CASSYAGLLETQYF
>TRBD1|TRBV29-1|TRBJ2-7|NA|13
TGCAGCTACCTACAGGGGGCTCGGTCCGAGCAGTACTTC
CSYLQGARSEQYF
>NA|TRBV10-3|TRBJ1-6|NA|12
TGTGCCATCAGGGGCCCCAATTCACCCCTCCACTTT
CAIRGPNSPLHF
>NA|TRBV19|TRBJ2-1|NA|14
TGTGCCAGTATCGGGGGTAGCGGCTACAATGAGCAGTTCTTC
CASIGGSGYNEQFF
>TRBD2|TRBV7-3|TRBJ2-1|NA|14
TGTGCCAGCAGCCAAAGCGGGAGCCACAATGAGCAGTTCTTC
CASSQSGSHNEQFF
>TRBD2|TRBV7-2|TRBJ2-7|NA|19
TGTGCCAGCAGCTTAGTCCCGCACCGTTTTCCCAGCGGGGACTACGAGCAGTACTTC
CASSLVPHRFPSGDYEQYF
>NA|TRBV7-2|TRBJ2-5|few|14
TGTGCCAGCAGCCCAGTACGGGGACAAGAGACCCAGTACTTC
CASSPVRGQETQYF
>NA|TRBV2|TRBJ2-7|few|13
TGTGCCAGCAGCACAGAGTACTCCTACGAGCAGTACTTC
CASSTEYSYEQYF
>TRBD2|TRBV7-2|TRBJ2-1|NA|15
TGTGCCAGCAGCCAGACTAGCGGGAGGTGGAATGAGCAGTTCTTC
CASSQTSGRWNEQFF
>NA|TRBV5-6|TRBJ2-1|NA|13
TGTGCCAGCAGCTTGAGGGGGAGTGATGAGCAGTTCTTC
CASSLRGSDEQFF
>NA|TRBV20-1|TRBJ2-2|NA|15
TGCAGTGCTAGTGGGAGGCGGGCTAACACCGGGGAGCTGTTTTTT
CSASGRRANTGELFF
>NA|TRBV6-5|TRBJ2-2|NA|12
TGTGCCAGCAGCCGGTCCACCGGGGAGCTGTTTTTT
CASSRSTGELFF